The entry below gives a single T cell receptor (beta chain) sequence along with its context. Its specificity is unknown. The method was immunoSEQ multiplex PCR; TCRdb's version includes in-frame clones alone and lacks a portion of them. The sample yields fewer than 3 million clones, roughly 90% seen once. The length of the CDR3 is 14 residues. Deletions cut 6 bases from V and 2 bases from J, with 14 bases between. In germline, CDR1 is SGHTA, CDR2 FQGNSA. This specimen comes from a study of shared clonotypes between healthy human individuals. Notes on the study in general: Expectations were that clonotype sharing among donors would be affected by sequencing depth.

Naive CD4+ cells were CD45RA-selected; the remaining cells were memory. The chain links TRBV7-2 to TRBJ2-7; TRBD1 or TRBD2 may be the D gene (6 bases each). Sequenced sample: naive CD4+ T cells from PBMCs. Subset in this sample: CD45RA+ positively selected. The receptor was derived from a man between 18 and 29 years old in good health. Some clones in this sample may be carry-over from other donors' samples. The CDR3, as DNA: TGTGCCAGCAGAGATACCGGGGGCACCTACGAGCAGTACTTC. Translating it yields CASRDTGGTYEQYF.